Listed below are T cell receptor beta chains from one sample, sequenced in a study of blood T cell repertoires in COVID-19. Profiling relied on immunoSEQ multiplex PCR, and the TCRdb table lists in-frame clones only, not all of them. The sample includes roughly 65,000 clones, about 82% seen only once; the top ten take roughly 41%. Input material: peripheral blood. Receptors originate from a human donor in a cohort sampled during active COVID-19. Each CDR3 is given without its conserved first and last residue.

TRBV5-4	ASSPDRGGNTIY
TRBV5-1	ASSQGSSYEQY
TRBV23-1	ASSPSGGPPDEQY
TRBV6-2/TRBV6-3	ASSYAAGTRPYNEQF
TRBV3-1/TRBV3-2	ASSQATSGGAKTQY
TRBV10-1	ASSDRWTGGNEAF
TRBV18	ASSSLGTGPHEQF
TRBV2	ASSATGGSYEQY
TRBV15	ATSLTGGAGYT
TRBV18	ASSPLLGGHGYT
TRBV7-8	ASSLVEGRGNEKLF
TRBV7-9	ASGRGSATNEKLF
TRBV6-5	ASRRTVTGELF
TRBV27	ASTTRQGTTNTEAF
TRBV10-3	AISESVGAFT
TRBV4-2	ASSPTGSYEQY
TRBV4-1	ASSPSGGYYGYT
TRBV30	ARTGGQGRGGYT
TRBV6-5	ASRGQLVYYGYT
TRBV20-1	SARGTHGPF
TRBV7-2	ASSLLLGQGDIGNTIY
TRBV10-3	ASAREEGPYEQY
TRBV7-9	ASSLLAGSQETQY
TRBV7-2	ASSLASGLYNEQF
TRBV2	ASSVLQGAESPLH
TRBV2	ASGRDGGETQY
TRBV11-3	ASSSEGRTYNEQF
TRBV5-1	ASSFLAGGGNEQF
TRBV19	ASTNDRLNTEAF
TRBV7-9	ASSQTGGNYGYT
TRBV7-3	ASSLSSVSTDTQY
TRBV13	ASRGDRADTQY
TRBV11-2	ASSLVVFRGPQEQY
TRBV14	ASSRRTGIGNTIY
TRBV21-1	ASSKGLWRESSGNTIY
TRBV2	ASSVEGITDNQPQH
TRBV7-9	ASSADRTLETQY
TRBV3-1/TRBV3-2	ASSYAGTANPIY
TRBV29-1	SVERQNGYT
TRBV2	ASSGTRGGVGNEQF
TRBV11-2	ASSLTGDFYNSPLH
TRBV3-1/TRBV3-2	ASSQGGQQETQY
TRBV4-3	ASSQERGISGYT
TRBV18	ASSPTGGQNGNIQY
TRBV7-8	ASSLGGRRKNTEAF
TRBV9	ASSSRGTEAF
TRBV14	ASSGPLLAGGVGELF
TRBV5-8	ASSLWAGGGTEAF
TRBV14	ASSRTGGGSPLH
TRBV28	ASSSWASGVGEQF
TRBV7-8	ASSLDSGGTDTQY
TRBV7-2	ASSPPRGDSYEQY
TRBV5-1	ASSPGQVNYGYT